Below, 30 T cell receptor beta chains from the same sample are listed, as sequenced in a study of OX40 agonist ivuxolimab in advanced cancers. The data were produced by immunoSEQ multiplex PCR, yet TCRdb's version contains in-frame clones alone and is incomplete. The table records 45,000 to 55,000 clones, about 81% of them present only once. This specimen consisted of CD4+ or CD8+ T cells sorted from blood, obtained in a trial of the OX40 agonist ivuxolimab. The receptors stem from an adult with an advanced solid tumor such as melanoma, head and neck, liver or kidney cancer.

This clone was seen a few times. This chain uses TRBV20-1 with TRBJ1-3; no clear D. This CDR3 is 11 amino acids long. Germline CDR1 reads DFQATT; CDR2 reads SNEGSKA (reference sequence). The V end lost 0 bases, the J end lost 7 bases, and 4 bases lay between the germline ends. CDR3 region: CSARDPNTIYF. For the CDR3, the DNA is TGCAGTGCTAGAGATCCGAACACCATATATTTT.

V gene TRBV27 combines with J gene TRBJ2-3; perhaps TRBD2 as D (5 bases). The CDR3 has 13 amino acids. V was cut by 5 bases and J by 6 bases, with 12 bases left in between. Looked up from germline, CDR1 is MNHEY and CDR2 is SMNVEV (reference sequence). CDR3 bases: TGTGCCAGCAGTAGAGGGTGGCCGGATACGCAGTATTTT. Encoded protein: CASSRGWPDTQYF.

The chain joins TRBV4-2 to TRBJ2-2, with 9 bases identical to TRBD2. The V gene end was trimmed by 0 bases and the J gene end by 7 bases; junction bases not matched to a gene: 9. Germline assignment: CDR1 LGHNA and CDR2 YNFKEQ. This CDR3 spans 17 amino acids. This chain's CDR3 is CASSQDFVAGEIGELFF. CDR3 in DNA: TGTGCCAGCAGCCAAGATTTTGTAGCGGGAGAGATCGGGGAGCTGTTTTTT.

CDR3: CASSLARNEQFF. CDR3 nucleotides: TGTGCCAGCAGCTTAGCGCGCAATGAGCAGTTCTTC. The genes are TRBV7-9 and TRBJ2-1; D unclear. Germline lookup yields CDR1 SEHNR and CDR2 FQNEAQ (reference sequence). This CDR3 has 12 amino acids. Trimming stripped 0 bases from V and 6 bases from J, with 3 bases between.

V is TRBV28 and J is TRBJ1-3; D possibly corresponds to TRBD1 (6 bases). Trimming took 7 bases from V and 2 from J, leaving 15 bases between them. The germline V gene has CDR1 MDHEN and CDR2 SYDVKM. This CDR3 is 15 amino acids long. CDR3 DNA sequence: TGTGCCAGCACCATACAAGGGGGACCTGGAAACACCATATATTTT. It yields the protein CASTIQGGPGNTIYF. Looking up the rest from reference TRBV28 and TRBJ1-3 gives the full variable domain: DVKVTQSSRYLVKRTGEKVFLECVQDMDHENMFWYRQDPGLGLRLIYFSYDVKMKEKGDIPEGYSVSREKKERFSLILESASTNQTSMYLCASTIQGGPGNTIYFGEGSWLTVV.

This chain uses TRBV7-2 with TRBJ2-5, with 8 bases fitting TRBD1. V gave up 3 bases and J gave up 4 bases; unmatched junction bases: 4. The CDR3 is made up of 14 amino acids. Germline assignment: CDR1 SGHTA and CDR2 FQGNSA. The CDR3 sequence is CASSFRTGPETQYF. The CDR3 DNA reads as TGTGCCAGCAGCTTCCGGACAGGGCCAGAGACCCAGTACTTC.

This rearrangement joins TRBV18 to TRBJ2-1; D is possibly TRBD1 (8 bases). Germline assignment: CDR1 KGHSH and CDR2 LQKENI. Trimming took 1 base from V and 7 from J, leaving 17 bases between them. The CDR3 runs 16 residues. This CDR3 is CASSPQNRGGMNEQFF. Written as DNA, the CDR3 is TGTGCCAGCTCACCACAGAACAGGGGGGGGATGAATGAGCAGTTCTTC.

The chain joins TRBV4-3 to TRBJ2-3, with 11 bases lining up with TRBD2. The germline V gene encodes CDR1 LGHNA and CDR2 YSLEER. CDR3 length: 20 residues. J gave up 0 bases and V 1 base, and 12 bases lay outside the gene matches. The CDR3 is CASSQVFSSGRQTSTDTQYF. The DNA of the CDR3 is TGCGCCAGCAGCCAAGTGTTCTCTAGCGGGAGGCAAACTAGCACAGATACGCAGTATTTT.

This clone has only a few counts. This rearrangement joins TRBV6-5 to TRBJ1-5, with 7 bases lining up with TRBD1. There are 14 residues in the CDR3. The germline V gene has CDR1 MNHEY and CDR2 SVGAGI. After removal of 3 bases from V and 5 bases from J, the junction contained 4 bases not matched to a gene. This CDR3 is CASSYGTVDQPQHF. DNA of the CDR3: TGTGCCAGCAGTTATGGGACAGTGGATCAGCCCCAGCATTTT.

This chain uses TRBV19 with TRBJ1-5; D call uncertain. V was cut by 11 bases and J by 9 bases, with 23 bases left in between. Germline V CDR1 and CDR2: LNHDA, SQIVND (reference sequence). This CDR3 has 14 amino acids. The CDR3 here is CAPQPRDGLGPQHF. CDR3 coding DNA: TGTGCCCCCCAACCCCGAGATGGGCTAGGGCCCCAGCATTTT.

The chain uses TRBV5-1 and TRBJ1-2; TRBD1 matches 10 bases. The length of the CDR3 is 15 residues. V lost 4 bases to trimming and J lost 3 bases; unmatched junction nucleotides: 6. Looked up from germline, CDR1 is SGHRS and CDR2 is YFSETQ. CDR3 sequence reads: CASSAGQGLDYGYTF. CDR3 in DNA: TGCGCCAGCAGCGCGGGACAGGGGCTAGACTATGGCTACACCTTC.

The chain combines TRBV27 with TRBJ2-7, with 7 positions matching TRBD2. This CDR3 spans 14 amino acids. CDR1 is MNHEY, CDR2 SMNVEV, per germline (reference sequence). J was trimmed by 2 bases and V by 6 bases; bases with no gene match: 7. The CDR3 region has the DNA TGTGCCAGCAGCCTCAGGGAGGGGACCTACGAGCAGTACTTC. It translates to CASSLREGTYEQYF.

The chain employs TRBV11-2 and TRBJ1-2; no definite D call. Germline V lookup: CDR1 SGHAT, CDR2 FQNNGV. The CDR3 consists of 18 residues. V lost 5 bases to trimming and J lost 3 bases, with 25 bases between them. The chain's CDR3 is CASSDPFSVFYGDYGYTF. DNA of the CDR3: TGTGCCAGCAGCGACCCCTTTTCGGTCTTTTATGGGGACTATGGCTACACCTTC.

This clone was observed once. The chain links TRBV29-1 to TRBJ2-7; D is possibly TRBD1 or TRBD2 (5 bases each). The germline V gene encodes CDR1 SQVTM and CDR2 ANQGSEA. Trimming cost V 6 bases and J 3 bases, with 12 bases left between them. This CDR3 contains 12 residues. The DNA for the CDR3 is TGCAGCGTCCGGGACGGCGACTACGAGCAGTACTTC. Encoded protein: CSVRDGDYEQYF.

Here the CDR3 reads CASSPSGRARQETQYF. CDR3 coding DNA: TGTGCCAGTAGTCCTAGCGGGAGGGCCCGTCAAGAGACCCAGTACTTC. V gene TRBV19 combines with J gene TRBJ2-5; 12 bases match TRBD2. Per germline, CDR1 LNHDA and CDR2 SQIVND (reference sequence). V shed 5 bases and J 2 bases; nucleotides not matched to a gene: 6. The CDR3 loop spans 16 amino acids.

V is TRBV5-4 and J is TRBJ2-2; 9 bases map to TRBD2. The CDR3 loop spans 16 amino acids. With V trimmed by 5 bases and J by 0 bases, 5 bases remained unmatched. Germline V gives CDR1 SGHNT, CDR2 YYREEE (reference sequence). The CDR3 coding sequence is TGTGCCAGCAGTTCCCTAGCGGGATCGAACACCGGGGAGCTGTTTTTT. Amino acid sequence: CASSSLAGSNTGELFF.

The J gene is TRBJ1-2, the V gene TRBV28, with 8 positions matching TRBD1. V lost 11 bases and J lost 4; bases outside the gene matches: 9. The CDR3 length is 13 residues. Germline loops: CDR1 MDHEN, CDR2 SYDVKM. CDR3 region: CAVYLGQAYGYTF. CDR3 DNA: TGTGCCGTGTACCTGGGACAGGCCTATGGCTACACCTTC.

J is TRBJ1-1 and V is TRBV7-9; the match to TRBD1 covers 9 bases. The CDR3 has 15 amino acids. From germline, CDR1 is SEHNR and CDR2 FQNEAQ (reference sequence). Trimming at V came to 2 bases and at J to 7 bases, leaving 8 bases not matched to a gene. DNA of the CDR3: TGTGCCAGCAGCTTACGGACAGGGGAGAGTGGTGAAGCTTTCTTT. Translated: CASSLRTGESGEAFF. The full variable domain, with the rest looked up from reference TRBV7-9 and TRBJ1-1, is DTGVSQNPRHKITKRGQNVTFRCDPISEHNRLYWYRQTLGQGPEFLTYFQNEAQLEKSRLLSDRFSAERPKGSFSTLEIQRTEQGDSAMYLCASSLRTGESGEAFFGQGTRLTVV.

The V call is TRBV5-1, the J call TRBJ1-2; 8 bases line up with TRBD1. Germline V gives CDR1 SGHRS, CDR2 YFSETQ. V shed 2 bases, J shed 1 base, and the junction held 4 bases outside the gene matches. The CDR3 consists of 15 residues. CDR3: CASSLTGGSNYGYTF. The DNA for the CDR3 is TGCGCCAGCAGCTTAACAGGGGGGAGTAACTATGGCTACACCTTC.

The genes are TRBV20-1 and TRBJ2-1; D unclear. There are 11 residues in the CDR3. CDR1 and CDR2 (germline): DFQATT, SNEGSKA (reference sequence). V lost 8 bases and J lost 5, with 10 bases in between. DNA of the CDR3: TGCAGTCCCTTTGAGGACAATGAGCAGTTCTTC. It encodes CSPFEDNEQFF.

This clone was observed a single time. As DNA, the CDR3 is TGCGCCAGCAGCTTGGGAGACGGGAGGGCTGGCAATGAGCAGTTCTTC. This translates into CASSLGDGRAGNEQFF. V is TRBV5-1 and J is TRBJ2-1, with 8 bases lining up with TRBD2. The CDR3 has 16 residues. With V trimmed by 0 bases and J by 6 bases, 8 bases remained unmatched. Germline CDR1 reads SGHRS; CDR2 reads YFSETQ.

The genes are TRBV30 and TRBJ1-1, with 7 positions matching TRBD1. Germline V CDR1 and CDR2: GTSNPN, SVGIG (reference sequence). V gave up 3 bases and J gave up 1 base; unmatched junction bases: 11. The CDR3 spans 16 residues. The DNA for the CDR3 is TGTGCCTGGAGCCCAAGCAGGGGGAACTGGAACACTGAAGCTTTCTTT. It is translated as CAWSPSRGNWNTEAFF.

This chain connects TRBV28 to TRBJ2-7; TRBD1 matches at 10 bases. Germline V gene sequence: CDR1 MDHEN, CDR2 SYDVKM. This CDR3 has 12 amino acids. The V gene end was trimmed by 5 bases and the J gene end by 10 bases; junction bases not matched to a gene: 5. CDR3 DNA sequence: TGTGCCAGCAGTCCGGACAGGGGGGAACAGTACTTC. Protein: CASSPDRGEQYF.

The rearrangement uses TRBV11-3 and TRBJ2-7; tentative D call: TRBD2 (6 bases). The CDR3 totals 15 residues. V dropped 5 bases and J dropped 5 bases, with 19 bases sitting between them. Germline CDR1 and CDR2: SGHNT and YENEEA. CDR3 loop: CASSPGGGLFNEQYF. CDR3 DNA sequence: TGTGCCAGCAGCCCCGGGGGAGGCCTTTTTAACGAGCAGTACTTC.

As DNA, the CDR3 is TGTGCCAGCAGCCCATCGCCAGGGGGGGACTATGGCTACACCTTC. Translating gives CASSPSPGGDYGYTF. The V gene is TRBV7-3, the J gene TRBJ1-2; 7 bases are a match to TRBD1. The CDR3 has 15 residues. V lost 5 bases to trimming and J lost 3 bases; unmatched junction nucleotides: 9. The germline CDR1 and CDR2 sequences are SGHTA and FQGTGA.

The chain recombines TRBV6-4 with TRBJ2-5; 13 nucleotides align to TRBD2. The CDR3 is 20 residues long. Per the germline V gene, CDR1 is MRHNA and CDR2 is SNTAGT. J lost 5 bases, V lost 6 bases, and 21 bases had no gene match. CDR3 DNA sequence: TGTGCCAGCAGCGCCGTGGGAGGACTAGCGGGAGATAACAGGTGGGAGACCCAGTACTTC. Translated, it gives CASSAVGGLAGDNRWETQYF.

The genes are TRBV10-1 and TRBJ2-5; 8 bases are a match to TRBD1. The CDR3 is made up of 14 amino acids. The junction had 7 bases not matched to a gene; V was cut back by 5 bases and J by 5 bases. Germline-derived CDR1 and CDR2 are WNHNN and SYGVQD (reference sequence). The chain's CDR3 is CASSKTGEWETQYF. Here the CDR3 DNA reads TGCGCCAGCAGTAAGACAGGGGAGTGGGAGACCCAGTACTTC.

This clone was counted between two and nine times. The genes are TRBV29-1 and TRBJ2-1; D is undetermined. Trimming shortened V by 4 bases and J by 0 bases, and 10 bases separated the two germline ends. This CDR3 spans 14 amino acids. Germline V CDR1 and CDR2: SQVTM, ANQGSEA. CDR3 sequence (DNA): TGCAGCGTTGTAAGGGTTAGCTCCTACAATGAGCAGTTCTTC. It translates to CSVVRVSSYNEQFF.

The rearrangement links TRBV9 to TRBJ2-3; maybe TRBD2 (6 bases). V was cut by 2 bases and J by 2 bases, with 9 bases left in between. This CDR3 contains 14 residues. Germline V gene lookup returns CDR1 SGDLS and CDR2 YYNGEE. Here the CDR3 reads CASSVSGNTDTQYF. In DNA, the CDR3 is TGTGCCAGCAGCGTTAGCGGAAACACAGATACGCAGTATTTT.

The V and J genes are TRBV14 and TRBJ2-4; D might be TRBD2 (6 bases). This CDR3 is 15 amino acids long. The germline V gene has CDR1 SGHDN and CDR2 FVKESK. V lost 4 bases to trimming and J lost 1 base, with 11 bases between them. As DNA, the CDR3 is TGTGCCAGCAGCCTGGGAGGTACCGCCAAAAACATTCAGTACTTC. It is translated as CASSLGGTAKNIQYF.